This T cell receptor (beta chain) was captured in a study of blood T cell repertoires in COVID-19. The overall study: Specimens from acute and convalescent COVID-19 originated in the United States, Italy and Spain. The cDNA or gDNA used as material had been derived from T cells, B-cell-depleted T cells, or PBMCs.

V trimming: 5 bases; J trimming: 3 bases; junction bases outside the gene matches: 7. Germline V CDR1 and CDR2: MDHEN, SYDVKM. This CDR3 is built from 15 residues. Authors' methods: Estimated nucleated cell counts came from reference gene primer amplification. Profiling relied on immunoSEQ multiplex PCR, and the TCRdb table lists in-frame clones only, not all of them. Clone size and the V and J calls come from that table; the DNA yielded D and trimming. The data show about 180,000 clones, 88% seen once. The TCR comes from a woman aged 25 to 39 with acute or convalescent COVID-19. Sequenced: peripheral blood. The V gene is TRBV28, the J gene TRBJ2-4, with 7 bases lining up with TRBD2. The CDR3 reads CASSRAGDNKNIQYF. The CDR3 region has the DNA TGTGCCAGCAGTCGCGCGGGAGACAACAAAAACATTCAGTACTTC.